The 9 T cell receptor beta chains in this list originate from one sample, sequenced in a study of CD8 T cells in Susac syndrome. Reverse transcription of about 0.45 to 1 ug RNA used random hexamers. MiXCR was run by TCRdb on the immunoSEQ multiplex PCR reads, yielding one entry per CDR3 protein. The table lists 400,000 to 550,000 distinct CDR3 sequences, more than 80% of them singletons. The material sequenced was CD8+ T cells from PBMCs. The receptor set was obtained from a human donor with multiple sclerosis.

The V and J genes are TRBV6-1 and TRBJ2-6, with D possibly matching TRBD1 (5 bases). Germline CDR1 MNHNS, CDR2 SASEGT. Trimming stripped 5 bases from V and 0 bases from J, with 8 bases between. The length of the CDR3 is 15 residues. The CDR3 DNA sequence: TGTGCCAGCAGTCAAAGGGGCTCTGGGGCCAACGTCCTGACTTTC. It codes for CASSQRGSGANVLTF.

The rearrangement links TRBV4-1 to TRBJ2-1, with 11 bases fitting TRBD2. Losses at the gene ends were 2 bases for V and 4 bases for J; bases not matched to a gene: 4. Germline V gene lookup returns CDR1 MGHRA and CDR2 YSYEKL. CDR3 length equals 16 residues. The CDR3 nucleotides are TGCGCCAGCAGCCAACTAGCGGGGGGCTATTACAATGAGCAGTTCTTC. It encodes CASSQLAGGYYNEQFF.

The rearrangement links TRBV20-1 to TRBJ2-2; TRBD1 matches 7 bases. Trimming took 6 bases from V and 6 from J; bases not matched to a gene: 10. Germline V gives CDR1 DFQATT, CDR2 SNEGSKA (reference sequence). This CDR3 region has 14 residues. CDR3 in DNA: TGCAGTGCGAGGAAGCGTCAGGGGGCCGGGGAGCTGTTTTTT. Its translation: CSARKRQGAGELFF.

The chain is built from TRBV28 and TRBJ2-7, with 11 bases that match TRBD1. The CDR3 loop spans 15 amino acids. Germline lookup yields CDR1 MDHEN and CDR2 SYDVKM. Trimming at V came to 6 bases and at J to 5 bases, leaving 9 bases not matched to a gene. The CDR3 loop is CASSPTDRGPHEQYF. CDR3 in DNA: TGTGCCAGCAGCCCCACGGACAGGGGGCCGCACGAGCAGTACTTC.

Remarks on this clonotype: A read error may account for a junction end that differs from germline. The chain joins TRBV30 to TRBJ1-1; tentative D call: TRBD1 (5 bases). This CDR3 spans 13 amino acids. The germline CDR1 and CDR2 sequences are GTSNPN and SVGIG (reference sequence). CDR3 DNA: TGTGCCTGGAGTTTAGAGGGGAACTCTGAAGCTTTCTTT. Its protein is CAWSLEGNSEAFF. Combining the CDR3 with reference TRBV30 and TRBJ1-1 gives the whole variable domain SQTIHQWPATLVQPVGSPLSLECTVEGTSNPNLYWYRQAAGRGLQLLFYSVGIGQISSEVPQNLSASRPQDRQFILSSKKLLLSDSGFYLCAWSLEGNSEAFFGQGTRLTVV.

The V and J genes are TRBV6-6 and TRBJ1-5; D gene ambiguous. V was cut by 4 bases and J by 2 bases, with 9 bases left in between. Germline values: CDR1 MNHNY, CDR2 SVGAGI (reference sequence). CDR3 length equals 14 residues. This chain's CDR3 is CASSWSDGNQPQHF. CDR3 nucleotides: TGTGCCAGCAGTTGGTCGGACGGCAATCAGCCCCAGCATTTT.

This sequence joins TRBV7-6 and TRBJ2-7, with D tentatively TRBD1 (6 bases). This CDR3 region has 16 residues. The germline V and J ends were trimmed by 1 base and 5 bases, with 18 bases remaining between them. Germline assignment: CDR1 SGHVS and CDR2 FNYEAQ. The CDR3 protein is CASSLGRAGAFDEQYF. In nucleotides, the CDR3 is TGTGCCAGCAGCTTAGGGCGGGCAGGGGCTTTTGACGAGCAGTACTTC.

The chain has TRBV5-1 and TRBJ1-1; possible D gene TRBD1, 6 bases. Germline values: CDR1 SGHRS, CDR2 YFSETQ. The CDR3 runs 12 residues. Deletions cut 3 bases from V and 7 bases from J, with 10 bases between. CDR3 in amino acids: CASSYQDSEAFF. CDR3 coding DNA: TGCGCCAGCAGCTACCAGGACAGTGAAGCTTTCTTT. The full variable domain, its missing parts supplied by reference TRBV5-1 and TRBJ1-1, is KAGVTQTPRYLIKTRGQQVTLSCSPISGHRSVSWYQQTPGQGLQFLFEYFSETQRNKGNFPGRFSGRQFSNSRSEMNVSTLELGDSALYLCASSYQDSEAFFGQGTRLTVV.

The chain has TRBV29-1 and TRBJ2-1, with TRBD1 matching 7 bases. The V segment lost 1 base and the J segment 7 bases; nucleotides outside the gene matches: 10. This CDR3 contains 15 residues. CDR1 SQVTM and CDR2 ANQGSEA come from the germline V gene. Here the CDR3 reads CSVEGLGGAGNEQFF. DNA for the CDR3: TGCAGCGTTGAAGGATTAGGGGGCGCAGGGAATGAGCAGTTCTTC.